This TCR beta chain was recorded in a study of cytomegalovirus exposure and HLA in healthy donors. Generated by immunoSEQ multiplex PCR, the TCRdb table keeps only in-frame clones and is missing some. In the table there are 110,000 to 150,000 clones, around 85% of which are singletons. The V gene's germline CDR1 is MDHEN and CDR2 SYDVKM. The germline V and J ends were trimmed by 6 bases and 1 base, with 10 bases remaining between them. This CDR3 region has 13 residues. The receptor was derived from a man aged 18 to 30 in good health and CMV-seronegative. The chain couples TRBV28 to TRBJ2-7, with D possibly matching TRBD1 (5 bases). Sequencing input: PBMCs. The CDR3 DNA reads TGTGCCAGCAGCCCCAGGGTGTCCTACGAGCAGTACTTC. It yields the protein CASSPRVSYEQYF.